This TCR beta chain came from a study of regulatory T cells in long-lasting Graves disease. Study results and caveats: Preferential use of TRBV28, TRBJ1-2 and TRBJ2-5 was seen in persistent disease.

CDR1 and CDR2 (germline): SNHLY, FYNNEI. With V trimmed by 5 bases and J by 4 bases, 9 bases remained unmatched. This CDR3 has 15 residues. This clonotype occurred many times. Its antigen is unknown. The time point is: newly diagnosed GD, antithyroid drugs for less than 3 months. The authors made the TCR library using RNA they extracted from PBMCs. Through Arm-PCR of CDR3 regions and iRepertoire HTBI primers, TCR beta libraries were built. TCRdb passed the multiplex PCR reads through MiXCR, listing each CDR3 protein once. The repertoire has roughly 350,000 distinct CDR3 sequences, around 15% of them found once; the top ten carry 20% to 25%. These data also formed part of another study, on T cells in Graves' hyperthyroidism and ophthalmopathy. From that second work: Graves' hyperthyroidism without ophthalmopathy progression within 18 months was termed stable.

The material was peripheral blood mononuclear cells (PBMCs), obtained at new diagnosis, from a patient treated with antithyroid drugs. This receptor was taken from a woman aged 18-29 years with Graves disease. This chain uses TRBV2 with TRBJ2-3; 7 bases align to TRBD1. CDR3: CASSTGQAVADTQYF. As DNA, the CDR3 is TGTGCCAGCAGTACCGGACAGGCTGTCGCAGATACGCAGTATTTT.